A single sample is the source of the 7 T cell receptor beta chains below, sequenced in a study of CD8+ T cells in alopecia areata. The treatment was: oral pan-JAK inhibitor, 5-10 mg twice daily. RNA was isolated and reverse transcribed to cDNA, the sequencing template. The assay was immunoSEQ multiplex PCR, and TCRdb's table has in-frame clones only and misses some. The top ten hold roughly 10% of the sample, which has around 100,000 clones, 70% to 90% seen once. Sequenced here: CD8+ T cells sorted from blood, sampled at approximately week 31, from a patient treated with tofacitinib. The origin of the receptors is a human donor with alopecia areata.

As to this clone: Other nucleotide sequences from this sample produce the same CDR3. The chain couples TRBV27 to TRBJ1-5; D unresolved. The CDR3 covers 15 residues. Germline lookup yields CDR1 MNHEY and CDR2 SMNVEV (reference sequence). V was clipped by 0 bases and J by 0 bases, with 6 bases between them. The CDR3 nucleotides are TGTGCCAGCAGTTTATCAGCTGGTAGCAATCAGCCCCAGCATTTT. This sequence encodes CASSLSAGSNQPQHF.

CDR3 DNA sequence: TGTGCCAGCAGTTTACGGGACAGAGGAAATGAAAAACTGTTTTTT. Translating gives CASSLRDRGNEKLFF. V gene TRBV27 combines with J gene TRBJ1-4; 7 nucleotides align to TRBD1. J lost 5 bases, V lost 2 bases, and 5 bases had no gene match. The CDR3 is made up of 15 amino acids. Germline loops: CDR1 MNHEY, CDR2 SMNVEV (reference sequence).

The chain joins TRBV30 to TRBJ1-6; D is unresolved. The germline CDR1 and CDR2 sequences are GTSNPN and SVGIG (reference sequence). V was trimmed by 3 bases and J by 6 bases, leaving 9 bases between them. CDR3 length equals 13 residues. Here the CDR3 reads CAWSGQSNSPLHF. The CDR3 nucleotides are TGTGCCTGGAGCGGGCAGTCTAATTCACCCCTCCACTTT.

This clone appeared a single time. V usage is TRBV27 and J usage is TRBJ1-5; possibly TRBD1 for D (5 bases). V gave up 2 bases and J gave up 4 bases, with 12 bases separating them. This CDR3 has 15 amino acids. Germline loops: CDR1 MNHEY, CDR2 SMNVEV (reference sequence). CDR3 DNA sequence: TGTGCCAGCAGTTTAGAGCATAAGGGGAATCAGCCCCAGCATTTT. It translates to CASSLEHKGNQPQHF.

This chain uses TRBV15 with TRBJ2-1, with unresolved D. CDR3 length: 15 residues. V was clipped by 1 base and J by 3 bases, with 10 bases between them. The germline V gene encodes CDR1 LNHNV and CDR2 YYDKDF (reference sequence). Here the CDR3 reads CATSRGLKFYNEQFF. The CDR3 DNA reads TGTGCCACCAGCAGAGGACTCAAGTTCTACAATGAGCAGTTCTTC.

The chain joins TRBV27 to TRBJ1-6; 7 bases are a match to TRBD1. The CDR3 spans 12 residues. Per the germline V gene, CDR1 is MNHEY and CDR2 is SMNVEV (reference sequence). With V trimmed by 6 bases and J by 7 bases, 0 bases remained unmatched. CDR3 coding DNA: TGTGCCAGCAGGACAGGGAATTCACCCCTCCACTTT. Translated: CASRTGNSPLHF.

The chain couples TRBV5-4 to TRBJ2-1, with D hard to call. CDR3 length: 13 residues. The ends were cut back, 0 bases at V and 5 bases at J, with 6 bases in the middle. The germline V gene encodes CDR1 SGHNT and CDR2 YYREEE (reference sequence). The CDR3 region has the DNA TGTGCCAGCAGCTTGGCCCTTAACAATGAGCAGTTCTTC. Translation gives CASSLALNNEQFF.